The next 9 T cell receptor beta chains were all read from a single sample in a study of T cells in Graves' hyperthyroidism and ophthalmopathy. Amplification of TCR beta CDR3 regions was performed using RNA transcripts as template. HTBI primers were employed in a first-round RT-PCR of the TCR CDR3. TCRdb re-called the multiplex PCR reads through MiXCR, storing one row per CDR3 protein. The repertoire holds approximately 870,000 distinct CDR3 sequences, with 38% as singletons. Sample: blood. Receptor source: a man in his late teens or twenties with Graves' hyperthyroidism.

With regard to this clonotype: Its ends do not fully match the called genes, so a read error is possible. The chain recombines TRBV6-5 with TRBJ1-1; D call uncertain. The germline gives CDR1 MNHEY, CDR2 SVGAGI. The CDR3 length is 14 residues. The CDR3 DNA sequence: TGTGCCAGCGGTTACTCGATCGGGAACACTGAAGCTTTCTTT. Its protein is CASGYSIGNTEAFF.

This clonotype appeared once. The gene calls are TRBV9 and TRBJ2-7, with D possibly matching TRBD2 (5 bases). V dropped 4 bases and J dropped 2 bases, with 16 bases sitting between them. CDR1 and CDR2 (germline): SGDLS, YYNGEE. The CDR3 has 15 residues. In nucleotides, the CDR3 is TGTGCCAGCAGCCCCGAGGGCGGGCCTCCCTACGAGCAGTACTTC. Translated, it gives CASSPEGGPPYEQYF. Full variable domain (rest looked up from reference TRBV9 and TRBJ2-7): DSGVTQTPKHLITATGQRVTLRCSPRSGDLSVYWYQQSLDQGLQFLIQYYNGEERAKGNILERFSAQQFPDLHSELNLSSLELGDSALYFCASSPEGGPPYEQYFGPGTRLTVT.

The rearrangement links TRBV7-7 to TRBJ2-5; D is unclear. CDR1 and CDR2 from the germline V gene are SSHAT and FNYEAQ (reference sequence). V lost 9 bases to trimming and J lost 4 bases, with 12 bases between them. CDR3 size: 12 residues. CDR3 coding DNA: TGTGCCAGGGTTGGGCCTAGAGAGACCCAGTACTTC. It yields the protein CARVGPRETQYF.

V and J are TRBV7-8 and TRBJ1-3, with no clear D. CDR1 and CDR2 from the germline V gene are SGHVS and FQNEAQ. This CDR3 is 16 amino acids long. The ends were cut back, 5 bases at V and 3 bases at J, with 17 bases in the middle. CDR3 protein: CASSQDPGRRGNTIYF. Here the CDR3 DNA reads TGTGCCAGCAGCCAAGATCCGGGCCGCCGTGGAAACACCATATATTTT.

The rearrangement joins TRBV19 to TRBJ1-5, with TRBD1 matching over 8 bases. This CDR3 is built from 16 residues. The germline gives CDR1 LNHDA, CDR2 SQIVND (reference sequence). The V segment lost 9 bases and the J segment 3 bases; nucleotides outside the gene matches: 13. The CDR3 region has the DNA TGTGCCAGCAGGACCCTCGGACAGGGTAACAATCAGCCCCAGCATTTT. Protein product: CASRTLGQGNNQPQHF.

The table lists this clonotype with many counts. CDR3 coding DNA: TGTGCCAGTAGTATGGGCATGTCCTATGGCTACACCTTC. As protein: CASSMGMSYGYTF. This chain links TRBV19 with TRBJ1-2; D gene uncertain. CDR1 and CDR2 (germline): LNHDA, SQIVND (reference sequence). CDR3 size: 13 residues. Trimming took 3 bases from V and 4 from J, leaving 9 bases between them. Complete variable domain (other parts from reference TRBV19 and TRBJ1-2): DGGITQSPKYLFRKEGQNVTLSCEQNLNHDAMYWYRQDPGQGLRLIYYSQIVNDFQKGDIAEGYSVSREKKESFPLTVTSAQKNPTAFYLCASSMGMSYGYTFGSGTRLTVV.

This clonotype has just a few counts. V is TRBV19 and J is TRBJ2-2; 7 nucleotides align to TRBD1. This CDR3 contains 15 residues. Trimming took 7 bases from V and 7 from J; bases not matched to a gene: 12. CDR1 and CDR2 (germline): LNHDA, SQIVND (reference sequence). The DNA of the CDR3 is TGTGCCAGTAACTCCGACAGGGTGTCTAACGGGGAGCTGTTTTTT. This sequence encodes CASNSDRVSNGELFF. Using reference TRBV19 and TRBJ2-2 for the parts outside the CDR3, the full variable domain is DGGITQSPKYLFRKEGQNVTLSCEQNLNHDAMYWYRQDPGQGLRLIYYSQIVNDFQKGDIAEGYSVSREKKESFPLTVTSAQKNPTAFYLCASNSDRVSNGELFFGEGSRLTVL.

The table lists this clonotype with many counts. The chain combines TRBV5-1 with TRBJ1-1; D might be TRBD1 (6 bases). The CDR3 has 13 amino acids. The V and J ends lost 0 bases and 8 bases respectively, with 11 bases between them. The germline V gene has CDR1 SGHRS and CDR2 YFSETQ. Here the CDR3 reads CASSLVVGAEAFF. CDR3 bases: TGCGCCAGCAGCTTGGTGGTGGGGGCCGAAGCTTTCTTT.

This clonotype has a count of ten or more. V gene TRBV13 combines with J gene TRBJ1-5; TRBD1 agrees at 7 bases. Germline CDR1 PRHDT, CDR2 FYEKMQ (reference sequence). The trim removed 4 bases at V and 4 bases at J, leaving 4 bases unmatched. The CDR3 loop spans 14 amino acids. The CDR3 reads CASSSTGLNQPQHF. The CDR3 nucleotides are TGTGCCAGCAGCTCGACAGGGCTGAATCAGCCCCAGCATTTT.